Below are 14 T cell receptor beta chains sequenced from a single sample in a study of blood T cell repertoires in COVID-19. The assay was immunoSEQ multiplex PCR, and TCRdb's table has in-frame clones only and misses some. The sample lists roughly 220,000 clones, about 80% occurring once. Sequenced: peripheral blood. All receptors come from a woman aged 25 to 39 who had recovered from COVID-19.

In regard to this clone: This specimen includes other DNA sequences encoding the same CDR3. The chain links TRBV10-3 to TRBJ2-7, with 9 bases aligning to TRBD1. The CDR3 is 13 residues long. Germline loops: CDR1 ENHRY, CDR2 SYGVKD. After removal of 6 bases from V and 4 bases from J, the junction contained 4 bases not matched to a gene. CDR3 amino acids: CAISPGQGYEQYF. The DNA of the CDR3 is TGTGCCATCAGCCCGGGACAGGGATACGAGCAGTACTTC.

J is TRBJ2-3 and V is TRBV9; no definite D call. The V end lost 0 bases, the J end lost 6 bases, and 11 bases lay between the germline ends. The V gene's germline CDR1 is SGDLS and CDR2 YYNGEE. The CDR3 runs 14 residues. In DNA, the CDR3 is TGTGCCAGCAGCGTAGCTGGTTCAGCGGATACGCAGTATTTT. Its protein is CASSVAGSADTQYF.

The chain links TRBV19 to TRBJ1-5; 10 bases agree with TRBD1. Unmatched junction bases numbered 14, after V lost 3 bases and J lost 0 bases. The CDR3 runs 20 residues. Germline CDR1 reads LNHDA; CDR2 reads SQIVND (reference sequence). The CDR3 reads CASSIQGWDRGGDSNQPQHF. The CDR3 nucleotides read TGTGCCAGTAGTATTCAGGGATGGGACAGGGGAGGGGATAGCAATCAGCCCCAGCATTTT.

This sequence joins TRBV2 and TRBJ2-3; D is possibly TRBD2 (7 bases). The length of the CDR3 is 16 residues. Trimming cost V 6 bases and J 4 bases, with 20 bases left between them. Germline lookup yields CDR1 SNHLY and CDR2 FYNNEI. CDR3: CASRGASGTPPDTQYF. In DNA, the CDR3 is TGTGCCAGCAGGGGGGCTAGCGGAACTCCCCCAGATACGCAGTATTTT.

J is TRBJ2-7 and V is TRBV13, with 10 bases fitting TRBD2. Germline values: CDR1 PRHDT, CDR2 FYEKMQ (reference sequence). J lost 4 bases, V lost 4 bases, and 7 bases had no gene match. The CDR3 extends over 15 amino acids. The CDR3 sequence is CASSYLAGVFYEQYF. The CDR3 DNA reads TGTGCCAGCAGCTACCTAGCGGGAGTGTTTTACGAGCAGTACTTC.

The V gene is TRBV30, the J gene TRBJ1-4, with D maybe TRBD1 (6 bases). This CDR3 is 14 amino acids long. Germline CDR1 GTSNPN, CDR2 SVGIG (reference sequence). Trimming took 5 bases from V and 7 from J, leaving 17 bases between them. The CDR3 loop is CAWGRGGNGEKLFF. CDR3 nucleotide sequence: TGTGCCTGGGGAAGGGGGGGAAACGGTGAAAAACTGTTTTTT.

The chain recombines TRBV7-9 with TRBJ1-4; 9 bases map to TRBD1. Unmatched junction bases numbered 6, after V lost 5 bases and J lost 5 bases. Germline V CDR1 and CDR2: SEHNR, FQNEAQ (reference sequence). The CDR3 spans 15 residues. The CDR3 DNA sequence: TGTGCCAGCAGCCTCCCGACAGGGGGAAATGAAAAACTGTTTTTT. Amino acids: CASSLPTGGNEKLFF.

V is TRBV24-1 and J is TRBJ1-5; D perhaps matches TRBD1 (5 bases). CDR1 KGHDR and CDR2 SFDVKD come from the germline V gene. The CDR3 runs 13 residues. Trimming removed 7 bases from V and 4 bases from J, with 10 bases in between. Here the CDR3 DNA reads TGTGCCACCAGAGGAGGGGTTAATCAGCCCCAGCATTTT. Encoded protein: CATRGGVNQPQHF.

This clone was counted only a few times. The chain links TRBV6-5 to TRBJ2-7; TRBD2 is a possible D gene (5 bases). Germline V gene sequence: CDR1 MNHEY, CDR2 SVGAGI. The CDR3 length is 15 residues. V lost 2 bases, J lost 2 bases, and 13 bases lay in between. The CDR3 loop reads CASSYRRTGTYEQYF. The CDR3 DNA is TGTGCCAGCAGTTACAGGCGCACGGGGACCTACGAGCAGTACTTC.

The rearrangement uses TRBV18 and TRBJ2-6; D unresolved. CDR3 size: 19 residues. Germline V gene data show CDR1 as KGHSH and CDR2 as LQKENI. Between the trimmed V and J ends, which lost 0 bases and 0 bases, there was a span of 15 bases. CDR3: CASSPPLSGLVSGANVLTF. The CDR3 nucleotides are TGTGCCAGCTCACCACCACTATCCGGATTGGTCTCTGGGGCCAACGTCCTGACTTTC.

This chain joins TRBV11-2 and TRBJ2-2; the D is unclear. The CDR3 consists of 13 residues. From germline, CDR1 is SGHAT and CDR2 FQNNGV. V lost 2 bases, J lost 4 bases, and 5 bases lay in between. The CDR3 is CASSLSGTGELFF. In nucleotides, the CDR3 is TGTGCCAGCAGCTTATCGGGCACCGGGGAGCTGTTTTTT.

The V gene is TRBV6-5, the J gene TRBJ2-7; D not certain. The CDR3 covers 14 residues. Germline CDR1 is MNHEY and CDR2 is SVGAGI. V was shortened by 6 bases and J by 2 bases, with 14 bases between the two germline ends. For the CDR3, the DNA is TGTGCCAGCAGACCCGAGGATCTCGCCTACGAGCAGTACTTC. Translating gives CASRPEDLAYEQYF.

This chain links TRBV27 with TRBJ2-1; D uncertain. Germline-derived CDR1 and CDR2 are MNHEY and SMNVEV (reference sequence). Deletions cut 4 bases from V and 6 bases from J, with 13 bases between. The CDR3 runs 14 residues. The CDR3 sequence is CASSSPWRVNEQFF. CDR3 DNA sequence: TGTGCCAGCAGTTCCCCGTGGAGAGTCAATGAGCAGTTCTTC.

The sample holds one count of this clone. The chain combines TRBV28 with TRBJ1-2; D is perhaps TRBD1 (5 bases). The CDR3 spans 11 residues. Per germline, CDR1 MDHEN and CDR2 SYDVKM. V gave up 10 bases and J gave up 7 bases, with 13 bases separating them. CDR3 nucleotide sequence: TGTGCCACCATCTCCGGGGGTGGCTACACCTTC. It translates to CATISGGGYTF.